These 12 T cell receptor beta chains share one sample of origin, sequenced in a study of beta chain features in type 1 diabetes. Isolated RNA was reverse transcribed in full, so expressed TCRB transcripts were sequenced. Only in-frame clones appear in the TCRdb table, and some are missing; sequencing was by immunoSEQ multiplex PCR. The profile shows about 290,000 clones, around 7.8% of them singletons. Sequencing used central memory CD4+ T cells from blood. All receptors come from a woman aged 18-29 years in good health.

This clone was counted at least ten times. V gene TRBV4-2 combines with J gene TRBJ2-1; possible D gene TRBD2, 5 bases. The CDR3 runs 15 residues. Trimming shortened V by 1 base and J by 7 bases, and 14 bases separated the two germline ends. CDR1 is LGHNA and CDR2 is YNFKEQ in the germline V gene. The CDR3 sequence: CASSQGAGSVNEQFF. The CDR3 DNA reads as TGTGCCAGCAGCCAAGGGGCGGGTAGCGTGAATGAGCAGTTCTTC.

This clone came up many times. The chain couples TRBV20-1 to TRBJ2-6; D is undetermined. V was cut by 4 bases and J by 3 bases, with 1 base left in between. Germline V CDR1 and CDR2: DFQATT, SNEGSKA (reference sequence). The CDR3 length is 11 residues. The CDR3 here is CSAIGANVLTF. The CDR3 coding sequence is TGCAGTGCTATTGGGGCCAACGTCCTGACTTTC.

This clone has a handful of counts. The gene calls are TRBV19 and TRBJ1-2; 9 nucleotides match TRBD1. Germline V lookup: CDR1 LNHDA, CDR2 SQIVND (reference sequence). The CDR3 is 14 residues long. V shed 4 bases, J shed 6 bases, and the junction held 6 bases outside the gene matches. CDR3 bases: TGTGCCAGTAGTACAACAGGGGGCGTGAATGGCTACACCTTC. It translates to CASSTTGGVNGYTF.

This clone was picked up a small number of times. Other DNA sequences of this sample code for an identical CDR3. The chain is built from TRBV7-9 and TRBJ1-1; D uncertain. This CDR3 is built from 13 residues. The germline V gene has CDR1 SEHNR and CDR2 FQNEAQ (reference sequence). Trimming removed 2 bases from V and 0 bases from J, with 4 bases in between. CDR3 in DNA: TGTGCCAGCAGCTTACAGATGAACACTGAAGCTTTCTTT. Protein product: CASSLQMNTEAFF.

The chain has TRBV28 and TRBJ2-3, with D maybe TRBD2 (5 bases). Germline V gene lookup returns CDR1 MDHEN and CDR2 SYDVKM. V was clipped by 3 bases and J by 0 bases, with 10 bases between them. This CDR3 comprises 15 residues. The CDR3 loop is CASSFMRRSTDTQYF. DNA for the CDR3: TGTGCCAGCAGTTTCATGCGGAGGAGCACAGATACGCAGTATTTT. Full variable domain (rest looked up from reference TRBV28 and TRBJ2-3): DVKVTQSSRYLVKRTGEKVFLECVQDMDHENMFWYRQDPGLGLRLIYFSYDVKMKEKGDIPEGYSVSREKKERFSLILESASTNQTSMYLCASSFMRRSTDTQYFGPGTRLTVL.

The V gene is TRBV29-1, the J gene TRBJ2-3; D is tentatively TRBD1 or TRBD2 (5 bases each). V lost 3 bases and J 4 bases, leaving 5 bases between the germline ends. The CDR3 has 11 residues. The germline gives CDR1 SQVTM, CDR2 ANQGSEA. DNA for the CDR3: TGCAGCGTTGAGGGGGCAGATACGCAGTATTTT. Translation: CSVEGADTQYF.

The chain is built from TRBV7-8 and TRBJ2-1; TRBD1 matches at 8 bases. The V gene end was trimmed by 6 bases and the J gene end by 6 bases; junction bases not matched to a gene: 13. Germline CDR1 is SGHVS and CDR2 is FQNEAQ. The CDR3 is 16 residues long. The CDR3 here is CASRLHTGTGVNEQFF. In nucleotides, the CDR3 is TGTGCCAGCAGATTACATACCGGGACAGGCGTCAATGAGCAGTTCTTC.

This chain links TRBV4-3 with TRBJ1-1; D not resolved. This CDR3 spans 15 amino acids. Germline assignment: CDR1 LGHNA and CDR2 YSLEER. V was trimmed by 4 bases and J by 1 base, leaving 13 bases between them. CDR3 residues: CASSPGPQQNTEAFF. The CDR3 nucleotides are TGCGCCAGCAGCCCTGGACCGCAGCAGAACACTGAAGCTTTCTTT.

A few counts support this clone. V usage is TRBV7-6 and J usage is TRBJ1-1; D is undetermined. This CDR3 has 14 residues. The V end was cut by 5 bases, the J end by 1 base, with 11 bases between. From germline, CDR1 is SGHVS and CDR2 FNYEAQ. CDR3 nucleotide sequence: TGTGCCAGCAGCCGACTGGGCCAGAACACTGAAGCTTTCTTT. Translation gives CASSRLGQNTEAFF. Combining the CDR3 with reference TRBV7-6 and TRBJ1-1 gives the whole variable domain GAGVSQSPRYKVTKRGQDVALRCDPISGHVSLYWYRQALGQGPEFLTYFNYEAQQDKSGLPNDRFSAERPEGSISTLTIQRTEQRDSAMYRCASSRLGQNTEAFFGQGTRLTVV.

This clone was observed a handful of times. The chain employs TRBV7-9 and TRBJ1-5, with D tentatively TRBD1 (5 bases). CDR3 length: 18 amino acids. Germline loops: CDR1 SEHNR, CDR2 FQNEAQ (reference sequence). Trimming left V 1 base short and J 2 bases short, with 18 bases between. CDR3 loop: CASSLEIAGPGGNQPQHF. CDR3 sequence (DNA): TGTGCCAGCAGCTTAGAGATAGCGGGGCCGGGAGGCAATCAGCCCCAGCATTTT.

This clone was picked up a small number of times. The V gene is TRBV4-3, the J gene TRBJ2-4, with D tentatively TRBD1 (6 bases). The CDR3 extends over 15 amino acids. Germline loops: CDR1 LGHNA, CDR2 YSLEER. V gave up 1 base and J gave up 6 bases, with 13 bases separating them. CDR3 in DNA: TGCGCCAGCAGCCAAGTACAGGGTTTTATAAACATTCAGTACTTC. This gives the protein CASSQVQGFINIQYF.

As concerns this clone: With a much larger clone just one base away, this may be a read error. The V call is TRBV11-3, the J call TRBJ2-3; no firm D call. The CDR3 length is 13 residues. Trimming took off 1 base at V and 1 base at J, with 3 bases between the two ends. CDR1 is SGHNT and CDR2 is YENEEA in the germline V gene. The CDR3 is CASSLAGTDTQYF. CDR3 DNA sequence: TGTGCCAGCAGCTTAGCGGGCACAGATACGCAGTATTTT.